Presented here are 20 T cell receptor beta chains from one specimen sequenced in a study of CD8+CD57+ T cells in acquired aplastic anemia. The TCR beta profiling, which covered VDJ combination and CDR3 sequence, was carried out using genomic DNA as the template. TCRdb analysed the reads with MiXCR anew, one entry per CDR3 protein. The sample lists 150,000 to 200,000 distinct CDR3 sequences, 40% to 50% occurring once. Before being chosen for sequencing, patients had shown CD8+CD57+ cell expansion by flow cytometry. Sequencing was done on a sample of sorted CD4+, CD8+, or CD8+CD57+ T cells (not recorded which) from PBMCs. Every receptor here comes from a human donor with aplastic anemia.

This clonotype has only a few counts. The chain is built from TRBV30 and TRBJ1-1; no definite D call. The germline V and J ends were trimmed by 3 bases and 0 bases, with 5 bases remaining between them. Germline V gives CDR1 GTSNPN, CDR2 SVGIG (reference sequence). This CDR3 contains 12 residues. The CDR3, as DNA: TGTGCCTGGAGGGGATTGAACACTGAAGCTTTCTTT. It encodes CAWRGLNTEAFF. Supplemented by reference TRBV30 and TRBJ1-1, the full variable domain reads SQTIHQWPATLVQPVGSPLSLECTVEGTSNPNLYWYRQAAGRGLQLLFYSVGIGQISSEVPQNLSASRPQDRQFILSSKKLLLSDSGFYLCAWRGLNTEAFFGQGTRLTVV.

This rearrangement joins TRBV24-1 to TRBJ2-5; 11 bases match TRBD2. CDR1 and CDR2 (germline): KGHDR, SFDVKD. V was pared by 5 bases and J by 5 bases, with 6 bases of the junction left unmatched. This CDR3 is built from 15 residues. CDR3 protein: CATSGVAGGPETQYF. The CDR3 coding sequence is TGTGCCACCAGTGGGGTAGCGGGAGGGCCGGAGACCCAGTACTTC.

The chain combines TRBV30 with TRBJ2-5; TRBD2 is a possible D gene (6 bases). V was trimmed by 5 bases and J by 3 bases, leaving 16 bases between them. This CDR3 contains 14 residues. CDR1 is GTSNPN and CDR2 is SVGIG in the germline V gene (reference sequence). CDR3 DNA sequence: TGTGCCTGGGGGGAAGGGGACTCGGAAGAGACCCAGTACTTC. This sequence encodes CAWGEGDSEETQYF.

This clonotype has ten or more counts. This chain links TRBV24-1 with TRBJ2-7; 9 bases are shared with TRBD2. The CDR3 extends over 17 amino acids. V shed 6 bases and J 3 bases; nucleotides not matched to a gene: 14. The V gene's germline CDR1 is KGHDR and CDR2 SFDVKD. The CDR3 reads CATSWERERGDLYEQYF. The CDR3 nucleotides are TGTGCCACCAGTTGGGAACGAGAGCGGGGGGATCTCTACGAGCAGTACTTC.

The chain is built from TRBV7-9 and TRBJ2-2; TRBD1 might be the D (5 bases). In germline, CDR1 is SEHNR, CDR2 FQNEAQ (reference sequence). The V and J ends lost 5 bases and 1 base respectively, with 8 bases between them. This CDR3 has 14 amino acids. CDR3 amino acids: CASSRQRNTGELFF. The CDR3, as DNA: TGTGCCAGCAGCAGACAGAGGAACACCGGGGAGCTGTTTTTT.

This rearrangement joins TRBV7-8 to TRBJ2-3; 7 positions match TRBD1. Per germline, CDR1 SGHVS and CDR2 FQNEAQ. Losses at the gene ends were 5 bases for V and 7 bases for J; bases not matched to a gene: 12. The CDR3 has 15 residues. CDR3 in DNA: TGTGCCAGCAGCCCTAGACAGGGCGCGTGGAATACGCAGTATTTT. This encodes CASSPRQGAWNTQYF.

The chain has TRBV7-3 and TRBJ2-1; the match to TRBD2 covers 12 bases. The trim removed 1 base at V and 6 bases at J, leaving 10 bases unmatched. CDR1 and CDR2 (germline): SGHTA, FQGTGA. The CDR3 totals 18 residues. CDR3 in DNA: TGTGCCAGCAGCTTAAGTGCGGCTAGCGGGAGGGCCGGCAATGAGCAGTTCTTC. Translated: CASSLSAASGRAGNEQFF.

This clonotype was seen ten or more times. This sequence joins TRBV5-1 and TRBJ2-7; D not resolved. Trimming removed 3 bases from V and 0 bases from J, with 7 bases in between. The germline CDR1 and CDR2 sequences are SGHRS and YFSETQ. The CDR3 is 13 residues long. The CDR3 region is CASSSTHSYEQYF. The DNA for the CDR3 is TGCGCCAGCAGCTCGACCCACTCCTACGAGCAGTACTTC.

The CDR3: CASRGLAGAREQYF. CDR3 bases: TGTGCCAGCAGGGGACTAGCGGGAGCGCGTGAGCAGTACTTC. The gene calls are TRBV12-3 or TRBV12-4 and TRBJ2-7, with 14 bases matching TRBD2. J lost 7 bases, V lost 6 bases, and 5 bases had no gene match. The CDR3 consists of 14 residues.

This clonotype appeared many times. The chain is built from TRBV7-2 and TRBJ2-5; D is unclear. V lost 7 bases to trimming and J lost 4 bases, with 10 bases between them. Germline CDR1 and CDR2: SGHTA and FQGNSA. There are 12 residues in the CDR3. The CDR3 nucleotides read TGTGCCAGCACCTCCGTGGGAGAGACCCAGTACTTC. Encoded protein: CASTSVGETQYF.

The chain employs TRBV5-6 and TRBJ2-7, with D unresolved. The CDR3 extends over 13 amino acids. V lost 0 bases and J 5 bases, leaving 9 bases between the germline ends. Per germline, CDR1 SGHDT and CDR2 YYEEEE. In DNA form, the CDR3 reads TGTGCCAGCAGCTTGGTTGAGGCTCACGAGCAGTACTTC. Residues: CASSLVEAHEQYF.

This clonotype was recorded at least ten times. The rearrangement links TRBV20-1 to TRBJ2-5, with 12 bases matching TRBD2. CDR1 is DFQATT and CDR2 is SNEGSKA in the germline V gene (reference sequence). V trimming: 5 bases; J trimming: 2 bases; junction bases outside the gene matches: 3. The CDR3 sequence is 14 residues long. CDR3 region: CSALTSGGQETQYF. CDR3 nucleotide sequence: TGCAGTGCTCTCACTAGCGGGGGGCAAGAGACCCAGTACTTC.

On this clonotype: At one of its ends the junction is not consistent with the germline gene, which may arise from a read error. This rearrangement joins TRBV4-1 to TRBJ2-7; 9 nucleotides align to TRBD1. Germline loops: CDR1 MGHRA, CDR2 YSYEKL. The CDR3 contains 17 residues. CDR3 amino acids: CASSPWAWRQGVYEQYF. CDR3 DNA: TGTGCCAGCAGCCCCTGGGCTTGGCGACAGGGGGTATACGAGCAGTACTTC.

In its sample, this clonotype was seen once. The chain uses TRBV15 and TRBJ2-5, with TRBD2 as a possible D gene (5 bases). Germline V lookup: CDR1 LNHNV, CDR2 YYDKDF (reference sequence). Trimming took off 5 bases at V and 5 bases at J, with 21 bases between the two ends. The CDR3 is 16 amino acids. The CDR3 nucleotides are TGTGCCACCAGCCGGGTTTCTGGGAGTTTCCGGGAGACCCAGTACTTC. Protein: CATSRVSGSFRETQYF.

The chain links TRBV10-3 to TRBJ2-7; TRBD1 matches at 7 bases. This CDR3 is built from 15 residues. From germline, CDR1 is ENHRY and CDR2 SYGVKD. V lost 4 bases and J lost 2; bases outside the gene matches: 8. In DNA, the CDR3 is TGTGCCATCAGTGGGGCCGGGACAGCTACCTACGAGCAGTACTTC. This encodes CAISGAGTATYEQYF.

Note on this clonotype: Since a much larger clone is just one base distant, this may be a read error. The rearrangement uses TRBV6-2 or TRBV6-3 and TRBJ1-2; D may be TRBD1 (5 bases). Per germline, CDR1 MNHEY and CDR2 SVGEGT. V shed 6 bases and J shed 8 bases, with 13 bases lying between them. The CDR3 is 12 residues long. In nucleotides, the CDR3 is TGTGCCAGCAGCGAACAGGAGCAGGGCTACACCTTC. Translation gives CASSEQEQGYTF.

The sample holds many counts of this clonotype. This chain uses TRBV7-6 with TRBJ2-3; D call uncertain. V lost 2 bases, J lost 2 bases, and 5 bases lay in between. CDR1 and CDR2 (germline): SGHVS, FNYEAQ. CDR3 length: 13 amino acids. The CDR3 reads CASSLKVTDTQYF. The DNA for the CDR3 is TGTGCCAGCAGCTTAAAAGTCACAGATACGCAGTATTTT.

This clonotype was recorded at least ten times. The chain joins TRBV25-1 to TRBJ1-1, with D possibly TRBD1 on 5 matching bases. CDR1 MGHDK and CDR2 SYGVNS come from the germline V gene. The CDR3 totals 13 residues. V shed 0 bases and J shed 7 bases, with 9 bases lying between them. In DNA form, the CDR3 reads TGTGCCAGCAGTGAATATGGGAGGGGTGAAGCTTTCTTT. Translation gives CASSEYGRGEAFF. Together with reference TRBV25-1 and TRBJ1-1, the CDR3 gives the full variable domain: EADIYQTPRYLVIGTGKKITLECSQTMGHDKMYWYQQDPGMELHLIHYSYGVNSTEKGDLSSESTVSRIRTEHFPLTLESARPSHTSQYLCASSEYGRGEAFFGQGTRLTVV.

This clonotype was recorded many times. This rearrangement joins TRBV5-5 to TRBJ2-3; D call uncertain. The CDR3 is 15 residues long. V dropped 4 bases and J dropped 0 bases, with 12 bases sitting between them. Germline CDR1 and CDR2: SGHKS and YYEKEE (reference sequence). The CDR3 nucleotides are TGTGCCAGCAGCCCGGGCGACGGGAGCACAGATACGCAGTATTTT. Amino acid sequence: CASSPGDGSTDTQYF.

The table lists this clonotype with a few counts. The CDR3 DNA follows: TGTGCCACCAGCAGAGATCGGCAGGGCGAGCAGTACTTC. Translation: CATSRDRQGEQYF. The rearrangement links TRBV15 to TRBJ2-7; a weak D match, TRBD1 (5 bases). Germline V CDR1 and CDR2: LNHNV, YYDKDF (reference sequence). The CDR3 has 13 amino acids. The V end lost 0 bases, the J end lost 6 bases, and 9 bases lay between the germline ends.